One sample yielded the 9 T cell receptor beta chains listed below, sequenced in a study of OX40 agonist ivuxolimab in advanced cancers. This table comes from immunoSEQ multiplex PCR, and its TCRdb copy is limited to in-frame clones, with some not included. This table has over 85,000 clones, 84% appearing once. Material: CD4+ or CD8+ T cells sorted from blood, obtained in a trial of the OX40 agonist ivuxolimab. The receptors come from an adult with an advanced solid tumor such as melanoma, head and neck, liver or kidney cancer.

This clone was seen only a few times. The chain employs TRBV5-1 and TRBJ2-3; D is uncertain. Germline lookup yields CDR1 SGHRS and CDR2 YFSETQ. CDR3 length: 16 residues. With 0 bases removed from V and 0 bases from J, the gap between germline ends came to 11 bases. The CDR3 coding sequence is TGCGCCAGCAGCTTGGCTACTCACACTAGCACAGATACGCAGTATTTT. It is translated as CASSLATHTSTDTQYF.

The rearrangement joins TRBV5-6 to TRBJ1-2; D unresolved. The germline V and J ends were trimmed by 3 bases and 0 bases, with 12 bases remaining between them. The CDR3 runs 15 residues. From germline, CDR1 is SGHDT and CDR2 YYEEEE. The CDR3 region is CASSSKGLANYGYTF. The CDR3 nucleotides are TGTGCCAGCAGCTCCAAGGGATTAGCTAACTATGGCTACACCTTC. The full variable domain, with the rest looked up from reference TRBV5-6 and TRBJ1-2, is DAGVTQSPTHLIKTRGQQVTLRCSPKSGHDTVSWYQQALGQGPQFIFQYYEEEERQRGNFPDRFSGHQFPNYSSELNVNALLLGDSALYLCASSSKGLANYGYTFGSGTRLTVV.

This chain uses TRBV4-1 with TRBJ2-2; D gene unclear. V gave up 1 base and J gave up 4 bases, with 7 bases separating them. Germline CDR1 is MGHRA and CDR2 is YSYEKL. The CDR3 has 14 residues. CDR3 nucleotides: TGCGCCAGCAGCCAAGGGCCGGGCACCGGGGAGCTGTTTTTT. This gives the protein CASSQGPGTGELFF.

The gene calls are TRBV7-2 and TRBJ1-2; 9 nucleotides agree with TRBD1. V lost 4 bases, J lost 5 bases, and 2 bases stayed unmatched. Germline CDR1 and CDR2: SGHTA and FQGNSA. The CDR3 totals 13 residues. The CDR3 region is CASSSDRGYGYTF. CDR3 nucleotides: TGTGCCAGCAGCTCGGACAGGGGATATGGCTACACCTTC.

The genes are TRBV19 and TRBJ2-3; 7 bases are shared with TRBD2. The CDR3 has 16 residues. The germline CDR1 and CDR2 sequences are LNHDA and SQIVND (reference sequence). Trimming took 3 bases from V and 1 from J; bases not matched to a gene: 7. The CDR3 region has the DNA TGTGCCAGTAGTATCCCCCGGGACTACCGCACAGATACGCAGTATTTT. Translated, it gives CASSIPRDYRTDTQYF.

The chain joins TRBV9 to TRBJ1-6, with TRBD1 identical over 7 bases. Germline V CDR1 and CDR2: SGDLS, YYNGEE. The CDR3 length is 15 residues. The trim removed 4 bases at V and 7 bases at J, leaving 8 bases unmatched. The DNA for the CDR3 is TGTGCCAGCAGCATACGACAGGGTCCGAATTCACCCCTCCACTTT. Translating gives CASSIRQGPNSPLHF.

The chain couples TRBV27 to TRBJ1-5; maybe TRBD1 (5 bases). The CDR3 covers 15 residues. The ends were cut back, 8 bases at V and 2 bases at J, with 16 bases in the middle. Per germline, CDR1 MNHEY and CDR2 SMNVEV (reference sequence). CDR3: CASGRSGGGNQPQHF. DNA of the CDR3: TGTGCCAGCGGGCGAAGCGGGGGAGGCAATCAGCCCCAGCATTTT.

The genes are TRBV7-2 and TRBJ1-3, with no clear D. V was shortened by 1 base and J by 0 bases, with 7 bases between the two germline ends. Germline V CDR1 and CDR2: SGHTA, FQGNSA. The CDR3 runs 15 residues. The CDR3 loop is CASSLDPLSGNTIYF. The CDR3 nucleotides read TGTGCCAGCAGCTTAGATCCACTCTCTGGAAACACCATATATTTT.

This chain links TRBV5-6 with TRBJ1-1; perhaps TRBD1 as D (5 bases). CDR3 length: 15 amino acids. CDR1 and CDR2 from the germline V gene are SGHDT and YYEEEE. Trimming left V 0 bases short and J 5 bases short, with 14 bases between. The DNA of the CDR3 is TGTGCCAGCAGCTTGGGGGGCGGGGGTCGGACTGAAGCTTTCTTT. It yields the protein CASSLGGGGRTEAFF.